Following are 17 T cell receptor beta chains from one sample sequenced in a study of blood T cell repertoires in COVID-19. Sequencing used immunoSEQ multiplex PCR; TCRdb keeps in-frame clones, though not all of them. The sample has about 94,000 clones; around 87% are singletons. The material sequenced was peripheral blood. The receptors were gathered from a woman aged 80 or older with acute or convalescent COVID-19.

The CDR3 loop reads CASSPGTGGANYGYTF. The CDR3 nucleotides are TGTGCCAGCAGCCCCGGGACAGGGGGAGCTAACTATGGCTACACCTTC. The J gene is TRBJ1-2, the V gene TRBV7-8, with 11 bases aligning to TRBD1. The J segment lost 0 bases and the V segment lost 5 bases, leaving 5 bases of the junction unmatched. The CDR3 has 16 residues. Germline V CDR1 and CDR2: SGHVS, FQNEAQ.

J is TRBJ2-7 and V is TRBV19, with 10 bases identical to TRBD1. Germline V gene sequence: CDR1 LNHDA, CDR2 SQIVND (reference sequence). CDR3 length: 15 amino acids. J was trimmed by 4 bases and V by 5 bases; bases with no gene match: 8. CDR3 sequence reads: CASSLWTGGSYEQYF. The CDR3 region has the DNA TGTGCCAGTAGTCTTTGGACAGGGGGGTCGTACGAGCAGTACTTC. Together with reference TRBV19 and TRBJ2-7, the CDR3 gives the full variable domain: DGGITQSPKYLFRKEGQNVTLSCEQNLNHDAMYWYRQDPGQGLRLIYYSQIVNDFQKGDIAEGYSVSREKKESFPLTVTSAQKNPTAFYLCASSLWTGGSYEQYFGPGTRLTVT.

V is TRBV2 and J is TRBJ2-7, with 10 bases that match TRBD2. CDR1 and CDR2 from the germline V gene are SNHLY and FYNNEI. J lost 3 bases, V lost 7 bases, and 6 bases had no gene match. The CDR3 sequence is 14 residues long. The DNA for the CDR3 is TGTGCCAGCAAACTCACTAGCGGGGACTACGAGCAGTACTTC. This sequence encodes CASKLTSGDYEQYF.

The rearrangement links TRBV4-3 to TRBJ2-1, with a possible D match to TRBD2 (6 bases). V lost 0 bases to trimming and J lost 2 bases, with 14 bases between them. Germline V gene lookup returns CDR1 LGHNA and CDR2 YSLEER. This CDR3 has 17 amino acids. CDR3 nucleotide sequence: TGCGCCAGCAGCCAAGATACCGGGGGTAGCGCCTACAATGAGCAGTTCTTC. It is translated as CASSQDTGGSAYNEQFF.

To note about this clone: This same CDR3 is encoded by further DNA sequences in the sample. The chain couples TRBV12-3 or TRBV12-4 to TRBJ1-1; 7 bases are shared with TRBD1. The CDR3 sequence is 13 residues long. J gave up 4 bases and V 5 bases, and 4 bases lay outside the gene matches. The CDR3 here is CASSRTGVTEAFF. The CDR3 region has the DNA TGTGCCAGCAGTCGAACAGGGGTCACTGAAGCTTTCTTT.

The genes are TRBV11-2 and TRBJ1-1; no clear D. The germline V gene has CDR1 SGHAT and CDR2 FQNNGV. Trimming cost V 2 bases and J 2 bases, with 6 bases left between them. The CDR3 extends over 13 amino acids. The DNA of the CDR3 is TGTGCCAGCAGCTTACGGAGAAACACTGAAGCTTTCTTT. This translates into CASSLRRNTEAFF.

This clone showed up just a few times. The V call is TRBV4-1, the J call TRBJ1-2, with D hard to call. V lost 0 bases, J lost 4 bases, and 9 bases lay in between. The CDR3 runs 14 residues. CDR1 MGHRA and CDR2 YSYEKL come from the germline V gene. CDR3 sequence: CASSQEAGVYGYTF. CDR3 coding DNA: TGCGCCAGCAGCCAAGAGGCCGGGGTCTATGGCTACACCTTC.

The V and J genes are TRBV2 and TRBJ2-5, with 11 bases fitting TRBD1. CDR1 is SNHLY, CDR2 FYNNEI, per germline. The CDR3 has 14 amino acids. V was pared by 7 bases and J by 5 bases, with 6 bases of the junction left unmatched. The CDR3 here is CASNPDRGPETQYF. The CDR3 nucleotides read TGTGCCAGCAACCCGGACAGGGGGCCGGAGACCCAGTACTTC.

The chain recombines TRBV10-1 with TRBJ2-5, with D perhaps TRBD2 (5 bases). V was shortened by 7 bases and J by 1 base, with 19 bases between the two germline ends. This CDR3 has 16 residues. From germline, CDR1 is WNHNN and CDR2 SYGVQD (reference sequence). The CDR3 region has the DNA TGCGCCAGCAAAGAAGGGAGATCACCCCCCCAAGAGACCCAGTACTTC. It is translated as CASKEGRSPPQETQYF.

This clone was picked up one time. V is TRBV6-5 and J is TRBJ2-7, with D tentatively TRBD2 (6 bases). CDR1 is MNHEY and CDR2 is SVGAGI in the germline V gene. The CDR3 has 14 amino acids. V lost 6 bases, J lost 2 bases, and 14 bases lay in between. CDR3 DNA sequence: TGTGCCAGCAGAAAACGGGACTCTACCTACGAGCAGTACTTC. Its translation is CASRKRDSTYEQYF.

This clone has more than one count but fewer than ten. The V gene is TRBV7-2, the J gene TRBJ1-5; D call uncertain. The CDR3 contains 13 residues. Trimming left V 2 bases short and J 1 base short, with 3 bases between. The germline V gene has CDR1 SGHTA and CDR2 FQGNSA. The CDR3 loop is CASSLQSNQPQHF. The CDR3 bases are TGTGCCAGCAGCTTACAGAGCAATCAGCCCCAGCATTTT.

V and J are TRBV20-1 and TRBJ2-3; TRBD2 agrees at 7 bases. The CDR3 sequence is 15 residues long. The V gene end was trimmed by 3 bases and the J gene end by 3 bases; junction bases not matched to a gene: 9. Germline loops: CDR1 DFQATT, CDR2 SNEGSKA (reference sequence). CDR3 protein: CSASVPSGATDTQYF. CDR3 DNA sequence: TGCAGTGCTAGTGTTCCTAGCGGAGCGACAGATACGCAGTATTTT.

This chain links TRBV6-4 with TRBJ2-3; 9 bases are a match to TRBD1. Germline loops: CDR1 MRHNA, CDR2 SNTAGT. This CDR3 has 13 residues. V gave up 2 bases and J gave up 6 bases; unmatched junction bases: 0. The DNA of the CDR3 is TGTGCCAGCAGTGACGACAGGGGGGATACGCAGTATTTT. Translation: CASSDDRGDTQYF.

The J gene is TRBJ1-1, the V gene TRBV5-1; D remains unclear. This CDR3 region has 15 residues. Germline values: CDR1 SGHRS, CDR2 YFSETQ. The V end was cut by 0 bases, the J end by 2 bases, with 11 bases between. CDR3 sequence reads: CASSLGYSFNTEAFF. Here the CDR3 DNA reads TGCGCCAGCAGCTTGGGGTACAGCTTTAACACTGAAGCTTTCTTT. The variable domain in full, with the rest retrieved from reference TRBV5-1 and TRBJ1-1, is KAGVTQTPRYLIKTRGQQVTLSCSPISGHRSVSWYQQTPGQGLQFLFEYFSETQRNKGNFPGRFSGRQFSNSRSEMNVSTLELGDSALYLCASSLGYSFNTEAFFGQGTRLTVV.

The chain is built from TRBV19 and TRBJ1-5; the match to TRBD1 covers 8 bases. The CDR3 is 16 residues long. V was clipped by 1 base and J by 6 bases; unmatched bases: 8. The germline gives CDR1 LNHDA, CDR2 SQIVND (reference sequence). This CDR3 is CASSIAVDRGGQPQHF. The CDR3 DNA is TGTGCCAGTAGTATAGCCGTAGACAGGGGCGGTCAGCCCCAGCATTTT.

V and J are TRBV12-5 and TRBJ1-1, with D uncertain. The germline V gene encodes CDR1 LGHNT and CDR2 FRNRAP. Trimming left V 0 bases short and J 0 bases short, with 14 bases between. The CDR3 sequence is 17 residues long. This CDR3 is CASGLVLDRRMNTEAFF. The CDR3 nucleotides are TGTGCTAGTGGTTTGGTACTCGATCGGAGGATGAACACTGAAGCTTTCTTT.

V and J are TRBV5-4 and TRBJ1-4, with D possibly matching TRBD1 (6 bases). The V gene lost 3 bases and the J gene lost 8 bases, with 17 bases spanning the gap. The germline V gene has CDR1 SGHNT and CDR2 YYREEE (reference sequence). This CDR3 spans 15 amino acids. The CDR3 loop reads CASSWGPGVEEKLFF. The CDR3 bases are TGTGCCAGCAGCTGGGGCCCAGGGGTTGAAGAAAAACTGTTTTTT.